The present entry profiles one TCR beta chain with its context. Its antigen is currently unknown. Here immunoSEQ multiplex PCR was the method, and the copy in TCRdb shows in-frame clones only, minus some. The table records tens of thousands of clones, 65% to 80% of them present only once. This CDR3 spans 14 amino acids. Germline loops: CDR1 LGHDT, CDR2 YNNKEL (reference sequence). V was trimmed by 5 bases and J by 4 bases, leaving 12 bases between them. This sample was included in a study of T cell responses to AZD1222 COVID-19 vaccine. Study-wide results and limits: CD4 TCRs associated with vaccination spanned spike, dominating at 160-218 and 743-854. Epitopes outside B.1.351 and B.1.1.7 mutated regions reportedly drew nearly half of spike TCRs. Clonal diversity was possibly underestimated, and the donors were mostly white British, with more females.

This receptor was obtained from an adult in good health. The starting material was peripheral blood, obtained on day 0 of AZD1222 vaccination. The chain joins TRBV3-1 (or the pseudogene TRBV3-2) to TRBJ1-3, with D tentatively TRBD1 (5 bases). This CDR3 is CASSAGQAGNTIYF. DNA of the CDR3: TGTGCCAGCAGCGCCGGACAAGCGGGAAACACCATATATTTT.